What follows are 29 T cell receptor beta chains derived from one specimen sequenced in a study of human T cells and chemical hapten exposure. Time point described: patch test 3, about 24 weeks after DPC sensitization. As to treatment: therapeutic diphenylcyclopropenone sensitization with weekly scalp DPC. MiXCR, run by TCRdb on the RACE reads, gives a single entry per CDR3 protein. The data hold about 190,000 distinct CDR3 sequences, with approximately 24% observed a single time. The sample was whole blood, taken in connection with sensitization to the hapten diphenylcyclopropenone (DPC). The receptor set was obtained from a woman between 40 and 50 years old with alopecia areata. Some clones in this sample may be carry-over from other donors' samples.

In its sample, this clonotype was seen many times. The J gene is TRBJ2-7, the V gene TRBV28; no reliable D call. CDR1 is MDHEN, CDR2 SYDVKM, per germline. The CDR3 is 13 residues long. The V gene lost 5 bases and the J gene lost 6 bases, with 14 bases spanning the gap. Here the CDR3 DNA reads TGTGCCAGCAGTCCCCGACGGATCCGCGAGCAGTACTTC. This translates into CASSPRRIREQYF.

The chain employs TRBV25-1 and TRBJ2-6; TRBD1 matches at 9 bases. The CDR3 has 13 amino acids. CDR1 is MGHDK and CDR2 is SYGVNS in the germline V gene. J was trimmed by 11 bases and V by 5 bases; bases with no gene match: 4. CDR3 bases: TGTGCCAGCAGTCCGGGACAGGGATACGTCCTGACTTTC. This sequence encodes CASSPGQGYVLTF.

The rearrangement links TRBV5-4 to TRBJ2-1; D remains unclear. The CDR3 runs 15 residues. The V end was cut by 4 bases, the J end by 2 bases, with 13 bases between. Germline CDR1 and CDR2: SGHNT and YYREEE (reference sequence). CDR3 region: CASSPVGTPYNEQFF. The CDR3 nucleotides are TGTGCCAGCAGCCCTGTAGGTACGCCCTACAATGAGCAGTTCTTC.

The V call is TRBV6-5, the J call TRBJ2-3; 8 nucleotides align to TRBD1. The CDR3 is 15 amino acids. Germline V CDR1 and CDR2: MNHEY, SVGAGI. With 6 bases clipped from V and 2 bases from J, the junction kept 7 bases outside the gene matches. DNA for the CDR3: TGTGCCAGCAGAAAGACAGGGGACACCACAGATACGCAGTATTTT. Translation: CASRKTGDTTDTQYF.

J is TRBJ2-1 and V is TRBV11-2; perhaps D is TRBD1 or TRBD2 (5 bases each). The CDR3 spans 15 residues. V was cut by 5 bases and J by 4 bases, with 15 bases left in between. Germline V gene data show CDR1 as SGHAT and CDR2 as FQNNGV. The CDR3 is CASSLGVGEYNEQFF. Written as DNA, the CDR3 is TGTGCCAGCAGCCTAGGGGTGGGGGAATACAATGAGCAGTTCTTC.

The CDR3 DNA reads as TGTGCCATCAGTGAACTTGGGACTAGCACAGATACGCAGTATTTT. Translation: CAISELGTSTDTQYF. The chain combines TRBV10-3 with TRBJ2-3, with D possibly TRBD2 on 6 matching bases. Germline CDR1 and CDR2: ENHRY and SYGVKD. The CDR3 has 15 residues. Trimming stripped 3 bases from V and 0 bases from J, with 10 bases between.

This clonotype was found once. In nucleotides, the CDR3 is TGTGCCAGCAGTAGACAGGGGGCGGCAGAGACCCAGTACTTC. Translated: CASSRQGAAETQYF. This sequence joins TRBV5-4 and TRBJ2-5; 10 bases line up with TRBD1. The CDR3 has 14 residues. CDR1 and CDR2 from the germline V gene are SGHNT and YYREEE (reference sequence). The V gene end was trimmed by 5 bases and the J gene end by 4 bases; junction bases not matched to a gene: 5.

This clonotype came up a few times. The junction shows a germline mismatch at one end, possibly a read error. The rearrangement joins TRBV7-8 to TRBJ1-5; D not certain. The CDR3 length is 15 residues. Germline values: CDR1 SGHVS, CDR2 FQNEAQ. The DNA for the CDR3 is TGTGCCAGCAGTTTAGGGCGGGCTAGCAATCAGCCCCAGCATTTT. Its protein product is CASSLGRASNQPQHF.

V gene TRBV28 combines with J gene TRBJ2-1; D is perhaps TRBD2 (5 bases). The CDR3 covers 15 residues. The V gene's germline CDR1 is MDHEN and CDR2 SYDVKM. Between the trimmed V and J ends, which lost 8 bases and 2 bases, there was a span of 16 bases. This CDR3 is CASPPSGETYNEQFF. The CDR3, as DNA: TGTGCCAGCCCCCCCAGCGGAGAAACCTACAATGAGCAGTTCTTC.

This chain joins TRBV5-1 and TRBJ1-6, with D perhaps TRBD1 (6 bases). The germline V and J ends were trimmed by 4 bases and 7 bases, with 12 bases remaining between them. Germline V lookup: CDR1 SGHRS, CDR2 YFSETQ. The CDR3 consists of 14 residues. CDR3 protein: CASSPGQLNSPLHF. Here the CDR3 DNA reads TGCGCCAGCAGCCCCGGACAGTTGAATTCACCCCTCCACTTT.

This clonotype has just a few counts. The chain carries TRBV20-1 and TRBJ2-1; D is perhaps TRBD2 (6 bases). The CDR3 length is 14 residues. CDR1 DFQATT and CDR2 SNEGSKA come from the germline V gene (reference sequence). Trimming removed 3 bases at V and 5 bases at J, with 14 bases between. This chain's CDR3 is CSARDSGGHNEQFF. CDR3 coding DNA: TGCAGTGCTAGGGATTCCGGGGGTCACAATGAGCAGTTCTTC.

This clonotype has more than one count but fewer than ten. This chain uses TRBV29-1 with TRBJ2-7; D possibly corresponds to TRBD2 (6 bases). The CDR3 loop spans 13 amino acids. CDR1 is SQVTM, CDR2 ANQGSEA, per germline. V shed 7 bases and J shed 4 bases, with 17 bases lying between them. This CDR3 reads CSARSWDSYEQYF. In DNA, the CDR3 is TGCAGCGCACGATCATGGGACTCATACGAGCAGTACTTC.

This rearrangement joins TRBV7-2 to TRBJ1-2; D ambiguous. The CDR3 sequence is 13 residues long. Germline CDR1 SGHTA, CDR2 FQGNSA. V was cut by 5 bases and J by 5 bases, with 12 bases left in between. CDR3 coding DNA: TGTGCCAGCAGCCTTCAGAGTACTTATGGCTACACCTTC. Amino acids: CASSLQSTYGYTF.

This clonotype occurred a few times. V gene TRBV4-2 combines with J gene TRBJ2-7, with D perhaps matching TRBD1 (5 bases). From germline, CDR1 is LGHNA and CDR2 YNFKEQ. The CDR3 totals 16 residues. Trimming left V 0 bases short and J 0 bases short, with 12 bases between. CDR3 sequence: CASSQEGQGSSYEQYF. CDR3 nucleotides: TGTGCCAGCAGCCAAGAGGGGCAGGGCAGCTCCTACGAGCAGTACTTC.

V and J are TRBV28 and TRBJ2-7; D gene unclear. V was shortened by 2 bases and J by 3 bases, with 5 bases between the two germline ends. This CDR3 spans 12 amino acids. The germline CDR1 and CDR2 sequences are MDHEN and SYDVKM. CDR3: CASSLLLYEQYF. In nucleotides, the CDR3 is TGTGCCAGCAGTTTACTGCTCTACGAGCAGTACTTC.

Details on this clonotype: One end of the junction does not line up with germline, which may come from a read error. The CDR3 region has the DNA TGTGCCAGCAGCGTAGGGACAGGGTCCTATGGCTACACCTTC. Its translation is CASSVGTGSYGYTF. The chain employs TRBV13 and TRBJ1-2; 9 bases match TRBD1. Looked up from germline, CDR1 is PRHDT and CDR2 is FYEKMQ (reference sequence). The CDR3 is 14 amino acids.

V is TRBV12-3 or TRBV12-4 and J is TRBJ1-2; D call uncertain. The germline V and J ends were trimmed by 1 base and 6 bases, with 9 bases remaining between them. CDR3 length: 13 residues. The CDR3 sequence: CASSLVGNDGYTF. In nucleotides, the CDR3 is TGTGCCAGCAGTTTAGTGGGGAACGATGGCTACACCTTC.

A few counts support this clonotype. This chain uses TRBV20-1 with TRBJ2-3; the match to TRBD2 covers 10 bases. Looked up from germline, CDR1 is DFQATT and CDR2 is SNEGSKA (reference sequence). This CDR3 comprises 16 residues. The V and J ends lost 4 bases and 0 bases, in that order; junction bases with no gene match: 7. The DNA for the CDR3 is TGCAGTGCTACCGGACTAGCGGCCACTAGCACAGATACGCAGTATTTT. Protein sequence: CSATGLAATSTDTQYF.

This clonotype was observed a handful of times. This sequence joins TRBV29-1 and TRBJ1-1, with D possibly TRBD1 on 5 matching bases. Germline CDR1 is SQVTM and CDR2 is ANQGSEA. CDR3 length: 13 residues. The germline V and J ends were trimmed by 2 bases and 10 bases, with 17 bases remaining between them. CDR3 loop: CSVETGQGWAAFF. The CDR3 coding sequence is TGCAGCGTTGAAACCGGCCAGGGATGGGCAGCTTTCTTT. The variable domain in full, with the rest retrieved from reference TRBV29-1 and TRBJ1-1, is SAVISQKPSRDICQRGTSLTIQCQVDSQVTMMFWYRQQPGQSLTLIATANQGSEATYESGFVIDKFPISRPNLTFSTLTVSNMSPEDSSIYLCSVETGQGWAAFFGQGTRLTVV.

The V gene is TRBV28, the J gene TRBJ2-6, with D unclear. V was cut by 7 bases and J by 0 bases, with 10 bases left in between. Germline lookup yields CDR1 MDHEN and CDR2 SYDVKM. The CDR3 extends over 15 amino acids. The CDR3 sequence: CASTVPGSGANVLTF. DNA of the CDR3: TGTGCCAGCACCGTCCCAGGCTCTGGGGCCAACGTCCTGACTTTC.

There are a few counts of this clonotype. The CDR3 loop is CASSFRPGTNTGELFF. In nucleotides, the CDR3 is TGTGCCAGCAGTTTCCGGCCGGGGACTAACACCGGGGAGCTGTTTTTT. This chain uses TRBV12-3 or TRBV12-4 with TRBJ2-2; TRBD2 is a possible D gene (6 bases). The CDR3 is 16 residues long. Trimming pared 3 bases from V and 2 bases from J, leaving 13 bases between.

As DNA, the CDR3 is TGTGCCATCAGTGAGCCCGGGACAGGAGCTGGAAACACCATATATTTT. Residues: CAISEPGTGAGNTIYF. This chain joins TRBV10-3 and TRBJ1-3; 8 bases are shared with TRBD1. The CDR3 consists of 16 residues. Germline values: CDR1 ENHRY, CDR2 SYGVKD. V dropped 2 bases and J dropped 2; count of bases not matched to a gene: 5.

This clonotype was picked up one time. J is TRBJ2-3 and V is TRBV28; no firm D call. There are 16 residues in the CDR3. Germline V gene sequence: CDR1 MDHEN, CDR2 SYDVKM. V lost 3 bases and J lost 3, with 16 bases in between. The CDR3 is CASSLGIGARTDTQYF. CDR3 in DNA: TGTGCCAGCAGTTTGGGGATTGGAGCGAGGACAGATACGCAGTATTTT.

V is TRBV5-5 and J is TRBJ2-1; possibly TRBD2 for D (5 bases). With 0 bases removed from V and 1 base from J, the gap between germline ends came to 8 bases. Per the germline V gene, CDR1 is SGHKS and CDR2 is YYEKEE (reference sequence). The CDR3 has 15 amino acids. The CDR3 protein is CASSLEAESYNEQFF. In nucleotides, the CDR3 is TGTGCCAGCAGCTTGGAAGCGGAGTCCTACAATGAGCAGTTCTTC.

This chain connects TRBV9 to TRBJ2-2; 8 bases agree with TRBD2. Germline V gives CDR1 SGDLS, CDR2 YYNGEE. The trim removed 1 base at V and 7 bases at J, leaving 3 bases unmatched. This CDR3 is built from 14 residues. The CDR3 sequence is CASSVPAGDGELFF. CDR3 coding DNA: TGTGCCAGCAGCGTACCAGCGGGGGACGGGGAGCTGTTTTTT.

The V and J genes are TRBV19 and TRBJ2-1, with TRBD1 as a possible D gene (6 bases). The CDR3 has 16 amino acids. V was pared by 1 base and J by 2 bases, with 12 bases between. Germline-derived CDR1 and CDR2 are LNHDA and SQIVND (reference sequence). CDR3: CASSIGADRPYNEQFF. CDR3 DNA sequence: TGTGCCAGTAGTATAGGGGCGGACAGACCCTACAATGAGCAGTTCTTC. Supplemented by reference TRBV19 and TRBJ2-1, the full variable domain reads DGGITQSPKYLFRKEGQNVTLSCEQNLNHDAMYWYRQDPGQGLRLIYYSQIVNDFQKGDIAEGYSVSREKKESFPLTVTSAQKNPTAFYLCASSIGADRPYNEQFFGPGTRLTVL.

V usage is TRBV12-3 or TRBV12-4 and J usage is TRBJ1-5; TRBD1 matches at 9 bases. Trimming at V came to 3 bases and at J to 3 bases, leaving 6 bases not matched to a gene. The CDR3 sequence is 16 residues long. CDR3 sequence (DNA): TGTGCCAGCAGTTTCCCGGACAGGGGTCACAATCAGCCCCAGCATTTT. Translation: CASSFPDRGHNQPQHF.

V gene TRBV20-1 combines with J gene TRBJ1-2; D remains unclear. V gave up 1 base and J gave up 1 base, with 7 bases separating them. This CDR3 comprises 13 residues. From germline, CDR1 is DFQATT and CDR2 SNEGSKA (reference sequence). Here the CDR3 reads CSARGALNYGYTF. CDR3 coding DNA: TGCAGTGCTAGAGGGGCTCTTAACTATGGCTACACCTTC.

This clonotype was seen a handful of times. This chain links TRBV12-3 or TRBV12-4 with TRBJ2-5; 11 positions match TRBD2. CDR3 length: 15 residues. The ends lost 6 bases at V and 5 bases at J; junction bases unmatched: 8. The CDR3 spells CASRNSGRGKETQYF. The CDR3 nucleotides are TGTGCCAGCAGAAATAGCGGGAGGGGTAAGGAGACCCAGTACTTC.